This T cell receptor beta chain appears in the sequencing data of a study of blood T cell repertoires in COVID-19. Overall study: Sites across the United States, Italy and Spain contributed samples from acute and convalescent COVID-19.

Authors' data handling: From reference gene primer amplification, estimates of nucleated cell counts were derived. The protocol was immunoSEQ multiplex PCR, while the TCRdb copy is restricted to in-frame clones and leaves out a portion. V and J calls plus clone size are reproduced from that table; the DNA served to infer D and trimming. The sample shows around 150,000 clones, approximately 83% of them seen only once. Input material: peripheral blood. This TCR came from a man between 65 and 85 years old with acute or convalescent COVID-19.

CDR3 residues: CASSPWTPGGHYGYTF. The CDR3 DNA reads as TGTGCCAGCAGCCCGTGGACCCCAGGGGGTCACTATGGCTACACCTTC. J is TRBJ1-2 and V is TRBV7-2; 7 bases are a match to TRBD1. CDR1 is SGHTA, CDR2 FQGNSA, per germline. The CDR3 length is 16 residues. Trimming at V came to 5 bases and at J to 3 bases, leaving 12 bases not matched to a gene.